Listed below are T cell receptor beta chains from one sample, sequenced in a study of CD4+ T cells in melanoma. Profiling relied on immunoSEQ multiplex PCR, and the TCRdb table lists in-frame clones only, not all of them. The table has roughly 12,000 clones, 66% seen once. What was sequenced was cells from a culture (not recorded whether cultured in vitro). Source of these receptors: a human donor with melanoma. The CDR3 runs from the conserved cysteine through the conserved F or W. Each record gives: V gene, CDR3 protein.

V gene: TRBV4-2; CDR3 protein: CASSQTPYEQYF
V gene: TRBV6-5; CDR3 protein: CASSYFSQQAEAFF
V gene: TRBV27; CDR3 protein: CASSSPQGINSPLHF
V gene: TRBV11-2; CDR3 protein: CASSLVVDRQETQYF
V gene: TRBV2; CDR3 protein: CASSEEGHYGYTF
V gene: TRBV10-1; CDR3 protein: CASSGGDRNTDTQYF
V gene: TRBV10-2; CDR3 protein: CASSDPGRRGTEAFF
V gene: TRBV18; CDR3 protein: CASGDRLAGYNEQFF
V gene: TRBV11-2; CDR3 protein: CASSSTANYGYTF
V gene: TRBV4-1; CDR3 protein: CASSPSGRVSNNSPLHF
V gene: TRBV2; CDR3 protein: CASSDPHRVNTGELFF
V gene: TRBV2; CDR3 protein: CARSGIPDTQYF
V gene: TRBV10-3; CDR3 protein: CATQDRDMAGTDTQYF
V gene: TRBV7-9; CDR3 protein: CASSLGLAGSDTQYF
V gene: TRBV10-3; CDR3 protein: CAITPEGDYGYTF
V gene: TRBV4-1; CDR3 protein: CASSPGIIGTVGYGYTF
V gene: TRBV6-1; CDR3 protein: CASSHRDGQPQHF
V gene: TRBV4-1; CDR3 protein: CASSQLGGAYQPQHF
V gene: TRBV9; CDR3 protein: CASSAGGTKVRSGLFF
V gene: TRBV18; CDR3 protein: CASLHRSTDTQYF
V gene: TRBV5-1; CDR3 protein: CASSVMSGQEGYEQYF
V gene: TRBV19; CDR3 protein: CASSIRTGELFF
V gene: TRBV2; CDR3 protein: CASSGTDLTQYF
V gene: TRBV7-8; CDR3 protein: CASSLQDGDTQYF
V gene: TRBV18; CDR3 protein: CASSPTSSNEQFF
V gene: TRBV6-1; CDR3 protein: CASKGRPPTNEKLFF
V gene: TRBV6-5; CDR3 protein: CASSPLRYGYTF